The 10 T cell receptor beta chains below come from one sample, sequenced in a study of OX40 agonist ivuxolimab in advanced cancers. TCRdb's table, derived via immunoSEQ multiplex PCR, lists solely in-frame clones and lacks some. The sample records around 84,000 clones, approximately 88% being singletons. Sample: CD4+ or CD8+ T cells sorted from blood, taken in a trial of the OX40 agonist ivuxolimab. These receptors all come from an adult with an advanced solid tumor such as melanoma, head and neck, liver or kidney cancer.

This clone was observed once. The chain is built from TRBV7-2 and TRBJ2-3, with D uncertain. There are 12 residues in the CDR3. Germline CDR1 SGHTA, CDR2 FQGNSA. Trimming took off 8 bases at V and 2 bases at J, with 8 bases between the two ends. The CDR3 reads CASGTYTDTQYF. DNA of the CDR3: TGTGCCAGCGGCACCTACACAGATACGCAGTATTTT.

The CDR3 DNA is TGCGCCAGCAGCCCGGACGGAGTCTCTTCCTACGAGCAGTACTTC. Its protein product is CASSPDGVSSYEQYF. This chain links TRBV5-1 with TRBJ2-7; D gene unclear. V was trimmed by 4 bases and J by 1 base, leaving 15 bases between them. The CDR3 is made up of 15 amino acids. Germline V lookup: CDR1 SGHRS, CDR2 YFSETQ.

The chain carries TRBV30 and TRBJ2-1; maybe TRBD2 (6 bases). Germline V lookup: CDR1 GTSNPN, CDR2 SVGIG (reference sequence). This CDR3 is 14 amino acids long. Between the trimmed V and J ends, which lost 2 bases and 4 bases, there was a span of 12 bases. CDR3 sequence reads: CAWSIGGFYNEQFF. DNA for the CDR3: TGTGCCTGGAGTATCGGGGGTTTTTACAATGAGCAGTTCTTC.

This clone was recorded a few times. The J gene is TRBJ2-7, the V gene TRBV29-1; 8 bases map to TRBD1. The CDR3 runs 14 residues. The germline V gene encodes CDR1 SQVTM and CDR2 ANQGSEA. Losses at the gene ends were 3 bases for V and 3 bases for J; bases not matched to a gene: 7. DNA of the CDR3: TGCAGCGTTGAGGCACAGGGGGGCGGCTACGAGCAGTACTTC. It specifies CSVEAQGGGYEQYF.

The chain has TRBV4-3 and TRBJ2-7, with 11 positions matching TRBD1. V lost 3 bases, J lost 4 bases, and 2 bases stayed unmatched. From germline, CDR1 is LGHNA and CDR2 YSLEER. The length of the CDR3 is 14 residues. This CDR3 reads CASSQDRGLYEQYF. The CDR3 nucleotides read TGCGCCAGCAGCCAGGACAGGGGGCTTTACGAGCAGTACTTC.

The chain carries TRBV7-6 and TRBJ1-2, with D hard to call. The germline V and J ends were trimmed by 1 base and 4 bases, with 7 bases remaining between them. CDR1 SGHVS and CDR2 FNYEAQ come from the germline V gene. The CDR3 consists of 13 residues. The CDR3 DNA reads TGTGCCAGCAGCTTAGACGGGAGCTATGGCTACACCTTC. Protein product: CASSLDGSYGYTF.

The chain is built from TRBV6-5 and TRBJ1-2; D is unclear. The CDR3 extends over 15 amino acids. V lost 2 bases and J 2 bases, leaving 12 bases between the germline ends. CDR1 and CDR2 from the germline V gene are MNHEY and SVGAGI. The CDR3 is CASSYDVWANYGYTF. The CDR3 region has the DNA TGTGCCAGCAGTTACGACGTGTGGGCAAACTATGGCTACACCTTC.

The chain recombines TRBV20-1 with TRBJ2-5; possibly TRBD2 for D (5 bases). Germline lookup yields CDR1 DFQATT and CDR2 SNEGSKA (reference sequence). This CDR3 is 11 amino acids long. Deletions cut 3 bases from V and 7 bases from J, with 9 bases between. CDR3 region: CSARFGGTQYF. DNA of the CDR3: TGCAGTGCTAGGTTCGGAGGGACCCAGTACTTC.

This sequence joins TRBV7-2 and TRBJ1-1; TRBD1 might be the D (5 bases). The CDR3 is made up of 15 amino acids. Germline CDR1 is SGHTA and CDR2 is FQGNSA. V lost 3 bases and J lost 0, with 11 bases in between. The CDR3 sequence is CASSFGGGLNTEAFF. Written as DNA, the CDR3 is TGTGCCAGCAGCTTTGGCGGGGGGTTGAACACTGAAGCTTTCTTT. Using reference TRBV7-2 and TRBJ1-1 for the parts outside the CDR3, the full variable domain is GAGVSQSPSNKVTEKGKDVELRCDPISGHTALYWYRQSLGQGLEFLIYFQGNSAPDKSGLPSDRFSAERTGGSVSTLTIQRTQQEDSAVYLCASSFGGGLNTEAFFGQGTRLTVV.

This chain uses TRBV27 with TRBJ2-3; D gene ambiguous. Germline-derived CDR1 and CDR2 are MNHEY and SMNVEV (reference sequence). V lost 4 bases and J lost 2, with 7 bases in between. This CDR3 is 13 amino acids long. The CDR3 DNA follows: TGTGCCAGCAGTTCCTACTACACAGATACGCAGTATTTT. This encodes CASSSYYTDTQYF.